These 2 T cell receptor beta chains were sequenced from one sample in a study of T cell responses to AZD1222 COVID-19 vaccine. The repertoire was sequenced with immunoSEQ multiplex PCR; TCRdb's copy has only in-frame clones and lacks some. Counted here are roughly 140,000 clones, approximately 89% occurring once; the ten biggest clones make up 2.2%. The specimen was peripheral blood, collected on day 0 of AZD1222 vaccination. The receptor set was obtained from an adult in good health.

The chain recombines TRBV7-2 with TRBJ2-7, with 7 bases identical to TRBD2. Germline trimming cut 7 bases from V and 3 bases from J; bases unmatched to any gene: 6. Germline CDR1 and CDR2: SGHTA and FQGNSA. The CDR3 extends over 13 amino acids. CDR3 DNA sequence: TGTGCCAGCACCGGACTAGGGGACTACGAGCAGTACTTC. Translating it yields CASTGLGDYEQYF.

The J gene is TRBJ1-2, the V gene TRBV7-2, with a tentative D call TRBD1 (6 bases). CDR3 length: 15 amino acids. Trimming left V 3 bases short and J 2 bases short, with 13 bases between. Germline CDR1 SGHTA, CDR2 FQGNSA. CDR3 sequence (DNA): TGTGCCAGCAGCTTTTGGGCAGGGGCGAACTATGGCTACACCTTC. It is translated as CASSFWAGANYGYTF.